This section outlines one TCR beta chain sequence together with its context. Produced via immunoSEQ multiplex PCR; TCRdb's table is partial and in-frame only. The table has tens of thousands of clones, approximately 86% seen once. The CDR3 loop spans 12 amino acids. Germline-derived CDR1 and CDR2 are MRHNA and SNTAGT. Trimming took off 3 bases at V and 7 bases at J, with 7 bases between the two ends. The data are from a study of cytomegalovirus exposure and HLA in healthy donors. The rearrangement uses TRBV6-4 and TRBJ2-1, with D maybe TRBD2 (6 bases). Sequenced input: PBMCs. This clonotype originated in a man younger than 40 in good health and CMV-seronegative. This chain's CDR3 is CASSDRENEQFF. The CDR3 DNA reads TGTGCCAGCAGTGATCGGGAGAATGAGCAGTTCTTC.